This TCR beta chain was observed in a study of T cell repertoires in cytomegalovirus infection. Study overall: The authors used CMV epitopes that were HLA-C-restricted (recently identified) and HLA-B-restricted (well studied). Public TCR beta signatures were indicative of both CMV infection and a matching HLA type. Notes on the study in general: HLA-C-restricted CMV-specific TCR beta clonotypes prevailed in the ex vivo response. Totalled public TCR beta family frequency picked out people who carried CMV plus the relevant HLA.

This clonotype was observed many times. Its antigen is as yet unknown. V lost 1 base, J lost 8 bases, and 8 bases lay in between. This CDR3 comprises 12 residues. Germline CDR1 is SEHNR and CDR2 is FQNEAQ (reference sequence). TCRdb redid the calling of the reads with MiXCR, one entry per CDR3 protein. This table has about 770,000 distinct CDR3 sequences, 25% to 35% appearing once. The sequence was collected from a human donor in good health (CMV status not recorded). Some clones in this sample may be carry-over from other donors' samples. The rearrangement uses TRBV7-9 and TRBJ1-2; D gene unclear. The source material was cultured CD8+ T cells from PBMCs, sampled from culture after CMV antigen stimulation. CDR3 in amino acids: CASSLGSSGYTF. CDR3 sequence (DNA): TGTGCCAGCAGCTTAGGGTCTTCGGGCTACACCTTC.